These 23 T cell receptor beta chains share one sample of origin, sequenced in a study of early T cells in non-severe SARS-CoV-2 infection. TCRdb redid the calling of the 5' RACE reads with MiXCR, one entry per CDR3 protein. The data contain 40,000 to 55,000 distinct CDR3 sequences, 12% of them singletons. Sequencing input: whole blood. These receptors were obtained from an adult who was a healthcare worker with PCR-confirmed SARS-CoV-2 infection or an uninfected control (not recorded which).

This clonotype was counted a few times. Germline and junction disagree at one end, which may indicate a read error. This chain links TRBV28 with TRBJ2-7; 8 bases line up with TRBD1. CDR3 length: 12 residues. Germline V gene data show CDR1 as MDHEN and CDR2 as SYDVKM. CDR3 loop: CASSFGQGRSLF. The DNA for the CDR3 is TGTGCCAGCAGTTTCGGACAGGGCCGGTCTCTCTTC. Looking up the rest from reference TRBV28 and TRBJ2-7 gives the full variable domain: DVKVTQSSRYLVKRTGEKVFLECVQDMDHENMFWYRQDPGLGLRLIYFSYDVKMKEKGDIPEGYSVSREKKERFSLILESASTNQTSMYLCASSFGQGRSLFGPGTRLTVT.

This clonotype came up many times. The rearrangement uses TRBV20-1 and TRBJ2-1; TRBD2 might be the D (6 bases). Germline CDR1 is DFQATT and CDR2 is SNEGSKA (reference sequence). V was pared by 5 bases and J by 7 bases, with 15 bases between. This CDR3 is 13 amino acids long. CDR3 coding DNA: TGCAGTGCTTGGGGGACTTCGAGGAATGAGCAGTTCTTC. As protein: CSAWGTSRNEQFF.

The rearrangement links TRBV5-1 to TRBJ2-1; 7 bases align to TRBD2. Germline trimming cut 5 bases from V and 4 bases from J; bases unmatched to any gene: 6. Germline CDR1 reads SGHRS; CDR2 reads YFSETQ. This CDR3 contains 14 residues. CDR3 protein: CASSTGGRYNEQFF. The CDR3 nucleotides read TGCGCCAGCAGTACCGGGGGGAGGTACAATGAGCAGTTCTTC.

In this sample, this clonotype is medium-sized. CDR3 sequence (DNA): TGTGCCAGCAGTTACTCGATCTCAGGGGCCTATGGCTACACCTTC. Amino acids: CASSYSISGAYGYTF. The chain carries TRBV6-6 and TRBJ1-2; D might be TRBD1 (6 bases). The V gene's germline CDR1 is MNHNY and CDR2 SVGAGI (reference sequence). Trimming left V 0 bases short and J 4 bases short, with 12 bases between. CDR3 size: 15 residues.

The V call is TRBV6-5, the J call TRBJ2-3, with a weak D call TRBD2 (5 bases). Germline loops: CDR1 MNHEY, CDR2 SVGAGI. Trimming pared 0 bases from V and 1 base from J, leaving 5 bases between. The CDR3 has 14 residues. CDR3: CASSYSAGTDTQYF. The CDR3 DNA reads TGTGCCAGCAGTTACTCAGCGGGCACAGATACGCAGTATTTT.

This clonotype was recorded many times. The chain employs TRBV7-8 and TRBJ1-5, with 8 bases matching TRBD1. V shed 2 bases and J 6 bases; nucleotides not matched to a gene: 6. Germline values: CDR1 SGHVS, CDR2 FQNEAQ. The CDR3 is 15 amino acids. CDR3 amino acids: CASSLRQGASQPQHF. CDR3 coding DNA: TGTGCCAGCAGCTTACGTCAGGGGGCGAGTCAGCCCCAGCATTTT.

This rearrangement joins TRBV7-6 to TRBJ1-3; no clear D gene. V lost 4 bases, J lost 2 bases, and 9 bases lay in between. CDR3 length equals 14 residues. CDR1 SGHVS and CDR2 FNYEAQ come from the germline V gene. Here the CDR3 reads CASSYSLTGNTIYF. In DNA, the CDR3 is TGTGCCAGCAGCTACAGCCTAACTGGAAACACCATATATTTT.

The genes are TRBV4-1 and TRBJ1-4; 7 nucleotides agree with TRBD1. The CDR3 sequence is 19 residues long. Germline values: CDR1 MGHRA, CDR2 YSYEKL. The ends lost 5 bases at V and 0 bases at J; junction bases unmatched: 15. The CDR3 here is CASSILDRAVIATNEKLFF. The CDR3 DNA is TGCGCCAGCAGCATTCTTGACAGGGCCGTTATTGCAACTAATGAAAAACTGTTTTTT.

Only a few counts were recorded for this clonotype. The rearrangement links TRBV19 to TRBJ2-7; 8 bases are shared with TRBD2. Germline V gene lookup returns CDR1 LNHDA and CDR2 SQIVND (reference sequence). V gave up 5 bases and J gave up 3 bases; unmatched junction bases: 6. The CDR3 is 14 residues long. The CDR3 reads CASSQTSGSYEQYF. The CDR3 DNA reads TGTGCCAGTAGTCAAACCAGCGGGAGCTACGAGCAGTACTTC.

The rearrangement links TRBV6-2 or TRBV6-3 to TRBJ2-1; possibly TRBD2 for D (7 bases). This CDR3 spans 12 amino acids. Germline assignment: CDR1 MNHEY and CDR2 SVGEGT. The ends were cut back, 8 bases at V and 6 bases at J, with 11 bases in the middle. CDR3 DNA: TGTGCCAGCGGGGGGGCTTTCAATGAGCAGTTCTTC. Protein product: CASGGAFNEQFF.

This clonotype showed up just a few times. The chain recombines TRBV2 with TRBJ2-5; 13 positions match TRBD2. V shed 6 bases, J shed 3 bases, and the junction held 1 base outside the gene matches. The CDR3 is 14 amino acids. CDR1 and CDR2 (germline): SNHLY, FYNNEI. As DNA, the CDR3 is TGTGCCAGCAGAGGGACTAGCGGGAAAGAGACCCAGTACTTC. Translation gives CASRGTSGKETQYF.

The rearrangement links TRBV7-6 to TRBJ1-4; 10 nucleotides line up with TRBD1. This CDR3 region has 15 residues. The trim removed 5 bases at V and 7 bases at J, leaving 7 bases unmatched. CDR1 and CDR2 (germline): SGHVS, FNYEAQ. The CDR3 DNA follows: TGTGCCAGCAGCCTACCGGGACAGGGGATTGAAAAACTGTTTTTT. Its translation is CASSLPGQGIEKLFF.

This clonotype was seen only a few times. At one boundary the junction diverges from the germline segment, which might be a read error. The V call is TRBV28, the J call TRBJ2-4; the D is unclear. Germline V gives CDR1 MDHEN, CDR2 SYDVKM. This CDR3 region has 15 residues. CDR3 amino acids: CASSLFGLLKNIQYF. For the CDR3, the DNA is TGTGCCAGCAGCTTATTTGGGCTCCTCAAAAACATTCAGTACTTC.

There are many counts of this clonotype. The rearrangement uses TRBV20-1 and TRBJ2-1; D call uncertain. This CDR3 comprises 18 residues. V was trimmed by 0 bases and J by 1 base, leaving 19 bases between them. Per germline, CDR1 DFQATT and CDR2 SNEGSKA (reference sequence). The CDR3, as DNA: TGCAGTGCTAGAGATCGGTCGGGTGTAACTGGATCCTACAATGAGCAGTTCTTC. Translated, it gives CSARDRSGVTGSYNEQFF.

In this sample, this clonotype turned up a few times. This chain joins TRBV7-9 and TRBJ2-7, with D perhaps TRBD1 (6 bases). V was cut by 10 bases and J by 5 bases, with 12 bases left in between. Germline V gives CDR1 SEHNR, CDR2 FQNEAQ (reference sequence). The CDR3 spans 11 residues. CDR3 in amino acids: CATARGDEQYF. In DNA form, the CDR3 reads TGTGCCACCGCCAGGGGTGACGAGCAGTACTTC.

This clonotype was seen ten or more times. V and J are TRBV19 and TRBJ2-5; perhaps D is TRBD1 or TRBD2 (6 bases each). Trimming shortened V by 4 bases and J by 4 bases, and 10 bases separated the two germline ends. CDR1 and CDR2 (germline): LNHDA, SQIVND (reference sequence). The CDR3 totals 13 residues. Written as DNA, the CDR3 is TGTGCCAGTAGTACACGGGGGCGAGAGACCCAGTACTTC. Protein product: CASSTRGRETQYF.

This clonotype was detected many times. The chain employs TRBV30 and TRBJ1-2; D call uncertain. Deletions cut 0 bases from V and 4 bases from J, with 3 bases between. The CDR3 runs 11 residues. CDR1 and CDR2 from the germline V gene are GTSNPN and SVGIG (reference sequence). DNA for the CDR3: TGTGCCTGGAGTGTAATCTATGGCTACACCTTC. This encodes CAWSVIYGYTF.

This clonotype was found a few times. The J gene is TRBJ2-2, the V gene TRBV9, with 7 nucleotides matching TRBD2. Trimming took 4 bases from V and 8 from J; bases not matched to a gene: 14. The CDR3 loop spans 16 amino acids. Looked up from germline, CDR1 is SGDLS and CDR2 is YYNGEE. CDR3 amino acids: CASSTNSAGRSGELFF. The CDR3 nucleotides read TGTGCCAGCAGCACTAACTCAGCGGGGCGGTCTGGGGAGCTGTTTTTT.

At least ten counts were recorded for this clonotype. The CDR3 DNA reads as TGTGCCAGCAGCACCACAGGGGACACCTACAATGAGCAGTTCTTC. Translating gives CASSTTGDTYNEQFF. The chain has TRBV5-6 and TRBJ2-1; 7 bases agree with TRBD1. CDR1 is SGHDT, CDR2 YYEEEE, per germline. The V gene end was trimmed by 4 bases and the J gene end by 2 bases; junction bases not matched to a gene: 6. This CDR3 is built from 15 residues.

This clonotype showed up many times. The CDR3 region is CSVHRWGETQYF. CDR3 DNA: TGCAGCGTTCACCGATGGGGAGAGACCCAGTACTTC. The chain uses TRBV29-1 and TRBJ2-5; D gene unclear. There are 12 residues in the CDR3. Germline V gene sequence: CDR1 SQVTM, CDR2 ANQGSEA. V lost 5 bases, J lost 4 bases, and 11 bases lay in between.

In the case of this clonotype: Its ends do not fully match the called genes, so a read error is possible. CDR3 bases: TGTGCTAGCAGCCCCGGACTAGCGGCAGATACGCAGTATTTT. Its protein is CASSPGLAADTQYF. The rearrangement joins TRBV7-7 to TRBJ2-3; 10 bases are a match to TRBD2. CDR1 SSHAT and CDR2 FNYEAQ come from the germline V gene (reference sequence). CDR3 length: 14 residues.

This chain links TRBV11-2 with TRBJ1-5; D might be TRBD1 (5 bases). The V end was cut by 1 base, the J end by 4 bases, with 14 bases between. CDR1 is SGHAT and CDR2 is FQNNGV in the germline V gene. The CDR3 consists of 16 residues. The CDR3 sequence: CASSLGAGRINQPQHF. CDR3 nucleotides: TGTGCCAGCAGCTTAGGGGCAGGGAGAATAAATCAGCCCCAGCATTTT.

The table lists this clonotype with many counts. The chain carries TRBV4-3 and TRBJ2-1; no clear D gene. The V end was cut by 2 bases, the J end by 0 bases, with 14 bases between. The CDR3 sequence is 17 residues long. The germline gives CDR1 LGHNA, CDR2 YSLEER. CDR3 amino acids: CASSQTDVRSSYNEQFF. The CDR3 DNA reads TGCGCCAGCAGCCAAACCGACGTGCGTAGCTCCTACAATGAGCAGTTCTTC.